This TCR beta chain derives from a study of shared clonotypes between healthy human individuals. Sequencing was performed with immunoSEQ multiplex PCR; in TCRdb, only in-frame clones are kept and a portion is missing. The sample includes roughly 2,300,000 clones, roughly 90% seen only once; the top ten take 0.3% to 0.45%. Sequenced: naive CD4+ T cells from PBMCs. Subset noted: CD45RA+ positively selected. This clonotype was sampled from a man aged 18-30 years in good health. Some clones in this sample may be carry-over from other donors' samples.

In DNA form, the CDR3 reads TGTGCCAGCAGCCCTCAGGACTTTAGCACAGATACGCAGTATTTT. This sequence encodes CASSPQDFSTDTQYF. J is TRBJ2-3 and V is TRBV7-2; D may be TRBD2 (5 bases). CDR3 length: 15 residues. Trimming removed 5 bases at V and 0 bases at J, with 12 bases between. In germline, CDR1 is SGHTA, CDR2 FQGNSA.